These 11 T cell receptor beta chains came from one sample sequenced in a study of regulatory T cells in long-lasting Graves disease. Time point described: persistent/refractory GD, antithyroid drugs over 5 years with positive TRAb. Extracted RNA from PBMCs served as the source of the TCR library. Arm-PCR of CDR3 regions and iRepertoire HTBI primers were used to build TCR beta libraries. One entry per CDR3 protein, called by TCRdb with MiXCR from the multiplex PCR reads. Of 700,000 or so distinct CDR3 sequences in the sample, approximately 31% were seen once. The sample in question was peripheral blood mononuclear cells (PBMCs), obtained when the disease was refractory, from a patient treated with antithyroid drugs. These TCRs come from a female donor with Graves disease.

The chain recombines TRBV6-1 with TRBJ1-2, with 10 nucleotides matching TRBD1. The germline gives CDR1 MNHNS, CDR2 SASEGT. Trimming removed 8 bases from V and 10 bases from J; junction bases left unmatched: 13. CDR3 length: 14 residues. CDR3 sequence: CASSLIDRGLDYTF. In DNA form, the CDR3 reads TGTGCCAGCTCCCTCATCGACAGGGGGCTAGACTACACCTTC.

The CDR3 sequence: CASSQVIGIYEQYF. The CDR3 DNA reads as TGCGCCAGCAGCCAAGTAATAGGAATCTACGAGCAGTACTTC. The V call is TRBV4-1, the J call TRBJ2-7; D call uncertain. Trimming cost V 1 base and J 3 bases, with 10 bases left between them. The CDR3 extends over 14 amino acids. Germline lookup yields CDR1 MGHRA and CDR2 YSYEKL.

The chain couples TRBV7-9 to TRBJ1-2; possible D gene TRBD1, 5 bases. Germline V CDR1 and CDR2: SEHNR, FQNEAQ (reference sequence). The CDR3 length is 14 residues. V was trimmed by 1 base and J by 3 bases, leaving 9 bases between them. CDR3 nucleotide sequence: TGTGCCAGCAGCTTAGGAGGGGTCGACTATGGCTACACCTTC. Encoded protein: CASSLGGVDYGYTF.

This clonotype was picked up a small number of times. The rearrangement links TRBV20-1 to TRBJ2-7; TRBD1 agrees at 10 bases. Germline V CDR1 and CDR2: DFQATT, SNEGSKA (reference sequence). With 3 bases clipped from V and 3 bases from J, the junction kept 2 bases outside the gene matches. The CDR3 contains 13 residues. CDR3 sequence (DNA): TGCAGTGCTAGGGACAGGGGGTACTACGAGCAGTACTTC. Amino acids: CSARDRGYYEQYF.

This clonotype was seen repeatedly, ten times or more. The chain couples TRBV2 to TRBJ1-6; weak D call: TRBD1 (5 bases). Trimming took 6 bases from V and 6 from J, leaving 9 bases between them. The germline V gene encodes CDR1 SNHLY and CDR2 FYNNEI. CDR3 length: 13 amino acids. This chain's CDR3 is CASRGTPNSPLHF. For the CDR3, the DNA is TGTGCCAGCAGGGGGACCCCTAATTCACCCCTCCACTTT. Looking up the rest from reference TRBV2 and TRBJ1-6 gives the full variable domain: EPEVTQTPSHQVTQMGQEVILRCVPISNHLYFYWYRQILGQKVEFLVSFYNNEISEKSEIFDDQFSVERPDGSNFTLKIRSTKLEDSAMYFCASRGTPNSPLHFGNGTRLTVT.

The V gene is TRBV12-3 or TRBV12-4, the J gene TRBJ1-6, with D maybe TRBD1 (5 bases). V gave up 3 bases and J gave up 7 bases, with 25 bases separating them. This CDR3 spans 19 amino acids. This chain's CDR3 is CASSLIPPDGGGRNSPLHF. The CDR3 region has the DNA TGTGCCAGCAGTTTGATCCCGCCGGACGGGGGGGGTAGGAATTCACCCCTCCACTTT.

This clonotype was counted only a few times. The rearrangement links TRBV6-1 to TRBJ1-1; D remains unclear. The CDR3 runs to 16 residues. In germline, CDR1 is MNHNS, CDR2 SASEGT. V lost 6 bases to trimming and J lost 5 bases, with 22 bases between them. The CDR3 loop reads CASRLLRGPSDTEAFF. As DNA, the CDR3 is TGTGCCAGCAGACTGCTTAGAGGTCCAAGTGATACTGAAGCTTTCTTT.

This clonotype came up a few times. This chain uses TRBV10-3 with TRBJ2-2, with a tentative D call TRBD2 (5 bases). CDR1 is ENHRY, CDR2 SYGVKD, per germline. V was shortened by 10 bases and J by 0 bases, with 15 bases between the two germline ends. The CDR3 consists of 15 residues. CDR3 protein: CATRFGGSNTGELFF. The CDR3 nucleotides read TGTGCCACCAGATTTGGAGGCTCGAACACCGGGGAGCTGTTTTTT.

This clonotype showed up just once. The J gene is TRBJ1-2, the V gene TRBV10-2; 9 positions agree with TRBD1. CDR1 WSHSY and CDR2 SAAADI come from the germline V gene. The CDR3 contains 14 residues. V trimming: 2 bases; J trimming: 6 bases; junction bases outside the gene matches: 4. CDR3 nucleotide sequence: TGCGCCAGCAGTGAGACGGGACAGGGCAATGGCTACACCTTC. Translated: CASSETGQGNGYTF.

A single count supports this clonotype. This chain joins TRBV5-1 and TRBJ1-1, with D possibly being TRBD1 (6 bases). The CDR3 contains 15 residues. Per the germline V gene, CDR1 is SGHRS and CDR2 is YFSETQ. V was pared by 0 bases and J by 6 bases, with 15 bases between. The CDR3 region is CASSLDAGGVSEAFF. For the CDR3, the DNA is TGCGCCAGCAGCTTGGATGCCGGGGGCGTCTCTGAAGCTTTCTTT.

This chain joins TRBV12-3 or TRBV12-4 and TRBJ1-1, with a tentative D call TRBD1 (5 bases). The CDR3 has 14 residues. V lost 3 bases, J lost 3 bases, and 11 bases lay in between. The CDR3 is CASSFGGKYTEAFF. CDR3 coding DNA: TGTGCCAGCAGTTTTGGGGGGAAGTACACTGAAGCTTTCTTT.